Shown below are 27 T cell receptor beta chains from a single sample sequenced in a study of blood T cell repertoires in COVID-19. Only in-frame clones appear in the TCRdb table, and some are missing; sequencing was by immunoSEQ multiplex PCR. The repertoire consists of some 160,000 clones, with approximately 83% occurring once and the leading ten covering roughly 2%. Sequencing used peripheral blood. These receptors were taken from an elderly woman with acute or convalescent COVID-19.

The V gene is TRBV4-3, the J gene TRBJ2-1; TRBD2 agrees at 7 bases. This CDR3 comprises 18 residues. V dropped 1 base and J dropped 4; count of bases not matched to a gene: 13. Germline V gene lookup returns CDR1 LGHNA and CDR2 YSLEER. The CDR3 here is CASSQGWPAGSLYNEQFF. DNA for the CDR3: TGCGCCAGCAGCCAAGGCTGGCCAGCGGGGAGTCTATACAATGAGCAGTTCTTC.

CDR3 nucleotide sequence: TGTGCCAGCACTCAGGCCGGGACAGGGGGAGAATATGGCTACACCTTC. Translation: CASTQAGTGGEYGYTF. The genes are TRBV19 and TRBJ1-2; 11 nucleotides line up with TRBD1. The CDR3 covers 16 residues. The junction had 14 bases not matched to a gene; V was cut back by 9 bases and J by 5 bases. The V gene's germline CDR1 is LNHDA and CDR2 SQIVND (reference sequence).

This chain uses TRBV6-5 with TRBJ2-3; TRBD1 might be the D (6 bases). The CDR3 loop spans 14 amino acids. The V and J ends lost 7 bases and 1 base respectively, with 12 bases between them. CDR1 is MNHEY and CDR2 is SVGAGI in the germline V gene. CDR3 coding DNA: TGTGCCAGCAAGACAGGTGGGGGCACAGATACGCAGTATTTT. Its translation is CASKTGGGTDTQYF.

This clone was found a few times. One end of the junction fails to match germline, which may point to a read error. The gene calls are TRBV3-1 (or the pseudogene TRBV3-2) and TRBJ1-1; D is uncertain. The CDR3 sequence is 11 residues long. Germline V gene data show CDR1 as LGHDT and CDR2 as YNNKEL (reference sequence). For the CDR3, the DNA is TGTGCCAGCAGCCAAGGAAGCTATACCAACTTT. Protein sequence: CASSQGSYTNF.

The rearrangement uses TRBV4-3 and TRBJ1-5; D not certain. CDR1 and CDR2 (germline): LGHNA, YSLEER. This CDR3 spans 15 amino acids. Trimming took off 0 bases at V and 1 base at J, with 7 bases between the two ends. The CDR3, as DNA: TGCGCCAGCAGCCAAGACAGGAAAAGCAATCAGCCCCAGCATTTT. Translating gives CASSQDRKSNQPQHF.

J is TRBJ2-3 and V is TRBV5-8; 10 bases match TRBD2. The ends lost 4 bases at V and 0 bases at J; junction bases unmatched: 5. Germline V lookup: CDR1 SGHTS, CDR2 YDEGEE. The CDR3 covers 16 residues. The CDR3 DNA follows: TGTGCCAGCAGCCCCGGACTAGCGGCTAGCACAGATACGCAGTATTTT. It is translated as CASSPGLAASTDTQYF. The entire variable domain, with the rest obtained from reference TRBV5-8 and TRBJ2-3, is as follows: EAGVTQSPTHLIKTRGQQATLRCSPISGHTSVYWYQQALGLGLQFLLWYDEGEERNRGNFPPRFSGRQFPNYSSELNVNALELEDSALYLCASSPGLAASTDTQYFGPGTRLTVL.

The table lists this clone with a count of one. V gene TRBV5-1 combines with J gene TRBJ2-2; 13 bases map to TRBD2. V lost 4 bases and J lost 4; bases outside the gene matches: 10. The CDR3 runs to 18 residues. Germline-derived CDR1 and CDR2 are SGHRS and YFSETQ. The DNA of the CDR3 is TGCGCCAGCAGCCCCGACTCACTAGCGGGGGGGATCACCGGGGAGCTGTTTTTT. Residues: CASSPDSLAGGITGELFF.

The V call is TRBV6-1, the J call TRBJ1-6, with D possibly TRBD1 on 6 matching bases. The CDR3 contains 13 residues. Germline assignment: CDR1 MNHNS and CDR2 SASEGT. V was clipped by 3 bases and J by 10 bases, with 10 bases between them. In DNA form, the CDR3 reads TGTGCCAGCAGTGAGGGGGGGGGCTCACCCCTCCACTTT. It encodes CASSEGGGSPLHF.

The gene calls are TRBV2 and TRBJ2-2, with D tentatively TRBD2 (5 bases). CDR1 and CDR2 from the germline V gene are SNHLY and FYNNEI. CDR3 length equals 16 residues. Trimming took off 6 bases at V and 3 bases at J, with 17 bases between the two ends. As DNA, the CDR3 is TGTGCCAGCAGCTATGGAAGGGTGAGGGACACCGGGGAGCTGTTTTTT. It encodes CASSYGRVRDTGELFF.

The chain recombines TRBV28 with TRBJ1-4; tentatively, D is TRBD1 (5 bases). The CDR3 is made up of 14 amino acids. In germline, CDR1 is MDHEN, CDR2 SYDVKM. The germline V and J ends were trimmed by 3 bases and 4 bases, with 9 bases remaining between them. The CDR3 loop is CASSFRGGNEKLFF. The DNA of the CDR3 is TGTGCCAGCAGTTTTAGGGGTGGTAATGAAAAACTGTTTTTT.

This rearrangement joins TRBV19 to TRBJ2-7; 12 bases fit TRBD2. The CDR3 contains 16 residues. Germline V lookup: CDR1 LNHDA, CDR2 SQIVND (reference sequence). Germline trimming cut 4 bases from V and 8 bases from J; bases unmatched to any gene: 12. CDR3 protein: CASSTRSRTSGVKQYF. In nucleotides, the CDR3 is TGTGCCAGTAGTACCCGAAGCCGGACTAGCGGGGTGAAGCAGTACTTC.

V gene TRBV5-1 combines with J gene TRBJ2-5, with TRBD2 as a possible D gene (8 bases). Germline CDR1 is SGHRS and CDR2 is YFSETQ. The CDR3 has 15 residues. Trimming stripped 4 bases from V and 2 bases from J, with 15 bases between. In DNA, the CDR3 is TGCGCCAGCAGCCCGGGAGGGGGCCTTCAAGAGACCCAGTACTTC. Its translation is CASSPGGGLQETQYF.

The chain combines TRBV5-1 with TRBJ1-4, with 8 bases that match TRBD1. This CDR3 region has 16 residues. The germline V gene encodes CDR1 SGHRS and CDR2 YFSETQ. The V gene end was trimmed by 2 bases and the J gene end by 4 bases; junction bases not matched to a gene: 7. The CDR3 coding sequence is TGCGCCAGCAGCTTAGCTAAAACAGGGGGTAATGAAAAACTGTTTTTT. Protein sequence: CASSLAKTGGNEKLFF.

The chain has TRBV29-1 and TRBJ1-1, with D possibly TRBD1 on 6 matching bases. The V gene lost 5 bases and the J gene lost 5 bases, with 18 bases spanning the gap. The germline CDR1 and CDR2 sequences are SQVTM and ANQGSEA. There are 14 residues in the CDR3. This CDR3 reads CSVLPTGGLTEAFF. DNA of the CDR3: TGCAGCGTTCTACCGACAGGAGGTCTGACTGAAGCTTTCTTT.

The gene calls are TRBV19 and TRBJ1-2; TRBD1 agrees at 9 bases. This CDR3 contains 17 residues. Germline lookup yields CDR1 LNHDA and CDR2 SQIVND (reference sequence). Trimming cost V 6 bases and J 4 bases; bases outside gene matches: 15. The CDR3 here is CASSDFHGQGTPYGYTF. CDR3 DNA sequence: TGTGCCAGTAGCGATTTCCACGGACAGGGGACACCCTATGGCTACACCTTC.

The count of this clone is one. This chain joins TRBV19 and TRBJ2-5, with TRBD1 as a possible D gene (6 bases). V was cut by 4 bases and J by 2 bases, with 11 bases left in between. The CDR3 has 14 residues. CDR1 and CDR2 (germline): LNHDA, SQIVND (reference sequence). CDR3 in amino acids: CASSRSGAQETQYF. The CDR3 bases are TGTGCCAGTAGTAGGTCAGGGGCTCAAGAGACCCAGTACTTC.

The J gene is TRBJ2-3, the V gene TRBV14, with 11 positions matching TRBD2. Germline V lookup: CDR1 SGHDN, CDR2 FVKESK. V shed 1 base, J shed 5 bases, and the junction held 2 bases outside the gene matches. The length of the CDR3 is 15 residues. The CDR3 is CASSQALAGGDTQYF. The CDR3, as DNA: TGTGCCAGCAGCCAAGCCCTAGCGGGAGGAGATACGCAGTATTTT. Filled out from reference TRBV14 and TRBJ2-3, the complete variable domain reads EAGVTQFPSHSVIEKGQTVTLRCDPISGHDNLYWYRRVMGKEIKFLLHFVKESKQDESGMPNNRFLAERTGGTYSTLKVQPAELEDSGVYFCASSQALAGGDTQYFGPGTRLTVL.

The chain couples TRBV9 to TRBJ2-5, with TRBD2 identical over 7 bases. The CDR3 is made up of 15 amino acids. From germline, CDR1 is SGDLS and CDR2 YYNGEE. After removal of 4 bases from V and 0 bases from J, the junction contained 6 bases not matched to a gene. DNA of the CDR3: TGTGCCAGCAGCAGCCGCGGGGGAAACCAAGAGACCCAGTACTTC. Translating gives CASSSRGGNQETQYF.

This chain connects TRBV6-5 to TRBJ1-2; 8 positions match TRBD1. This CDR3 contains 13 residues. With V trimmed by 5 bases and J by 7 bases, 6 bases remained unmatched. Germline CDR1 is MNHEY and CDR2 is SVGAGI. CDR3 loop: CASSPQGAFGYTF. The CDR3 DNA reads as TGTGCCAGCAGTCCCCAGGGGGCTTTTGGCTACACCTTC.

V usage is TRBV13 and J usage is TRBJ2-5; weak D call: TRBD2 (6 bases). Germline V CDR1 and CDR2: PRHDT, FYEKMQ (reference sequence). Trimming pared 0 bases from V and 5 bases from J, leaving 10 bases between. This CDR3 spans 14 amino acids. The CDR3 nucleotides read TGTGCCAGCAGCTTAGGCGGGAGTGGGGAGACCCAGTACTTC. Translating it yields CASSLGGSGETQYF.

The genes are TRBV6-5 and TRBJ1-5; D uncertain. The CDR3 consists of 13 residues. V gave up 6 bases and J gave up 7 bases, with 13 bases separating them. Germline V gives CDR1 MNHEY, CDR2 SVGAGI. CDR3 in amino acids: CASSDLAGQPQHF. The CDR3 DNA is TGTGCCAGCAGCGACCTTGCGGGCCAGCCCCAGCATTTT.

V gene TRBV4-1 combines with J gene TRBJ1-1, with 10 positions matching TRBD1. Germline V gene lookup returns CDR1 MGHRA and CDR2 YSYEKL. Trimming cost V 1 base and J 3 bases; bases outside gene matches: 5. This CDR3 region has 16 residues. The CDR3 DNA reads TGCGCCAGCAGCCAAGGACAGGGGGCGTGGGACACTGAAGCTTTCTTT. Protein product: CASSQGQGAWDTEAFF.

The chain uses TRBV7-8 and TRBJ1-2; D ambiguous. From germline, CDR1 is SGHVS and CDR2 FQNEAQ. The V end was cut by 5 bases, the J end by 4 bases, with 8 bases between. This CDR3 is built from 12 residues. This CDR3 reads CASSLEIYGYTF. The CDR3 bases are TGTGCCAGCAGCCTGGAGATCTATGGCTACACCTTC.

The gene calls are TRBV20-1 and TRBJ1-6; D is perhaps TRBD1 (6 bases). The CDR3 has 13 residues. V was shortened by 3 bases and J by 9 bases, with 12 bases between the two germline ends. The germline CDR1 and CDR2 sequences are DFQATT and SNEGSKA (reference sequence). As DNA, the CDR3 is TGCAGTGCTAGTAGCACAGGGTTTTCACCCCTCCACTTT. It encodes CSASSTGFSPLHF.

The rearrangement joins TRBV5-1 to TRBJ2-2; tentative D call: TRBD1 (5 bases). V was trimmed by 0 bases and J by 6 bases, leaving 9 bases between them. CDR3 size: 14 residues. Germline V gene sequence: CDR1 SGHRS, CDR2 YFSETQ. The CDR3 nucleotides read TGCGCCAGCAGCTTGGGCGCAGGGTCCGGGGAGCTGTTTTTT. Protein product: CASSLGAGSGELFF.

The CDR3 sequence: CASSLADIGVYNEQFF. The CDR3 DNA reads as TGTGCCAGCAGCTTAGCCGACATAGGGGTTTACAATGAGCAGTTCTTC. The chain couples TRBV7-2 to TRBJ2-1; a possible D gene is TRBD1 (5 bases). V dropped 0 bases and J dropped 4 bases, with 13 bases sitting between them. In germline, CDR1 is SGHTA, CDR2 FQGNSA. There are 16 residues in the CDR3.

About this clone: This sample includes further DNA sequences coding for the same CDR3. The chain joins TRBV9 to TRBJ2-2; 8 positions match TRBD2. The ends lost 0 bases at V and 1 base at J; junction bases unmatched: 2. There are 16 residues in the CDR3. Germline CDR1 reads SGDLS; CDR2 reads YYNGEE. The CDR3: CASSVGTSGNTGELFF. The DNA for the CDR3 is TGTGCCAGCAGCGTAGGTACTAGCGGGAACACCGGGGAGCTGTTTTTT.